One T cell receptor beta chain is described in this entry. These data belong to a study of cytomegalovirus exposure and HLA in healthy donors. PCR was performed using 60 Vbeta and 13 Jbeta primers. Profiling relied on immunoSEQ multiplex PCR, and the TCRdb table lists in-frame clones only, not all of them. The sample consists of about 110,000 clones, roughly 70% of them appearing once. Germline CDR1 is LGHNA and CDR2 is YNFKEQ. This CDR3 is 15 amino acids long. V shed 0 bases and J shed 0 bases, with 9 bases lying between them. Sequencing was performed on PBMCs. The V call is TRBV4-2, the J call TRBJ2-7, with a tentative D call TRBD2 (5 bases). The clonotype was recovered from a woman aged 35 to 49 in good health and CMV-seronegative. The CDR3 DNA sequence: TGTGCCAGCAGCCAAGAGATTAGCGACTCCTACGAGCAGTACTTC. It specifies CASSQEISDSYEQYF.